This TCR beta chain was documented in a study of blood T cell repertoires in COVID-19. This clone was recorded a few times. Data came from immunoSEQ multiplex PCR; TCRdb stores just in-frame clones and leaves some out. The table lists 94,000 or so clones, 70% to 90% of them singletons, with around 4.7% in the top ten. The V gene's germline CDR1 is ENHRY and CDR2 SYGVKD. J gave up 3 bases and V 5 bases, and 9 bases lay outside the gene matches. This CDR3 spans 16 amino acids. Sequencing used peripheral blood. The J gene is TRBJ1-3, the V gene TRBV10-3, with 8 nucleotides matching TRBD1. The source is a woman of 80 years or more with active COVID-19. Here the CDR3 reads CAISNGQGDLGNTIYF. CDR3 DNA: TGTGCCATCAGTAACGGACAGGGTGATCTTGGAAACACCATATATTTT.